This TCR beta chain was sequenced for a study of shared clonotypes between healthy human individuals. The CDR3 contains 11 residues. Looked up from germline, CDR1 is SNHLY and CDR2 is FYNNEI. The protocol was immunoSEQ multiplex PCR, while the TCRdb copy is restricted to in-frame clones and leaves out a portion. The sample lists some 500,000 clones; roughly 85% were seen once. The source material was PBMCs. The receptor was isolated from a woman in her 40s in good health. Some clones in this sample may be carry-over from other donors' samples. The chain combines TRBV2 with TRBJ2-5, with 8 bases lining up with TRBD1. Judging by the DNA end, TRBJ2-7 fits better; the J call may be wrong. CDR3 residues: CASQTGDEQYF. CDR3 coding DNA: TGTGCCAGCCAGACAGGGGACGAGCAGTACTTC.